This T cell receptor beta chain appears in the sequencing data of a study of patients and donors after allogeneic stem cell transplantation. V shed 5 bases and J shed 7 bases, with 23 bases lying between them. Germline V lookup: CDR1 LGHDT, CDR2 YNNKEL (reference sequence). The CDR3 consists of 16 residues. TCRdb processed the RT-PCR reads anew with MiXCR; each CDR3 protein has one entry. This table has about 87,000 distinct CDR3 sequences, around 5% appearing once. The source material was blood, either unsorted or a sorted T cell fraction (not recorded which). The genes are TRBV3-1 and TRBJ1-2, with D possibly TRBD1 on 5 matching bases. The clonotype was recovered from a human donor who was either an allogeneic HSCT recipient or a stem cell or donor lymphocyte infusion donor (not recorded which). It is not recorded whose cells these are; they may come from a transplant donor. CDR3 in amino acids: CASSYRHDGGVGGYTF. CDR3 nucleotide sequence: TGTGCCAGCAGCTACCGACATGATGGGGGTGTGGGTGGCTACACCTTC. Together with reference TRBV3-1 and TRBJ1-2, the CDR3 gives the full variable domain: DTAVSQTPKYLVTQMGNDKSIKCEQNLGHDTMYWYKQDSKKFLKIMFSYNNKELIINETVPNRFSPKSPDKAHLNLHINSLELGDSAVYFCASSYRHDGGVGGYTFGSGTRLTVV.